This T cell receptor (beta chain) derives from a study of cytomegalovirus exposure and HLA in healthy donors listed by TCRdb under 2017. Notes on the research overall: According to an earlier analysis of a few hundred of the donors, roughly 180 million T cells yielded approximately 120 million unique TCR beta sequences and around 300 Gb of sequence data. Among 350 to 400 genotyped donors of the cohort, an average of around 240,000 unique TCR beta nucleotide sequences were sequenced per donor, roughly 20% of them non-productive. The genetic ancestry cluster associated with self-reported Caucasian donors included about 81% of the approximately 430 genotyped donors. To decide whether each TCR beta V gene segment behaved as functional or pseudogenic, an earlier analysis of some 570 of the donors relied on high-throughput TCR beta sequencing. Because of strong linkage in the cohort, a few DR-DQ haplotypes were treated as single units for association and clustering. The study was designed to test whether signatures of past pathogen exposure could be identified by cataloging public T cell receptors. A later genetic analysis took genome-wide SNP genotypes for about 65% of the 666 donors and used that subset as a discovery cohort. Donor age, sex, ethnicity and CMV serostatus were compiled alongside the repertoire data. All discovery cohort repertoires had been generated on a single sequencing platform. A separate validation cohort of over a hundred different subjects was used in addition to the 666-subject first cohort. In a later analysis, previously published TCR beta repertoires from about 670 donors were re-analyzed and high-resolution HLA genotyping was added so that TCR occurrence patterns could be studied. The number of donors typed differed by locus, with about 629-640 for A, B, C, DRB1 and DQB1, 522 for DQA1, approximately 570 for DPA1, and some 450 for DPB1. To predict cytomegalovirus infection status, the study combined high-throughput TCR immunosequencing, statistical association of individual TCRs with disease status, and machine learning. Rather than using new phenotypic data, the later analysis identified candidate immune exposures from TCR beta sequences and from how often those sequences occurred across donors. HLA typing included class I and class II loci at four-digit resolution. About 330 gigabases of sequencing data and around 90 million unique TCR sequences made up an early release that covered 640 HLA-typed donors. Using immunosequencing, the study profiled T cell repertoires from some 670 subjects and related those repertoires to cytomegalovirus serostatus. Broader findings and caveats from the paper: For the cohort, immune exposure information was limited to CMV serostatus. Presence/absence analyses assumed roughly uniform sequencing depth across donors, an assumption that may not hold. Most TCR sequences were observed very rarely across donors, whereas some public TCRs were present in many individuals. In the study, about 150 TCR beta chains were listed as associated with cytomegalovirus. Most CMV-associated TCR beta chains appeared to be HLA-restricted in a later analysis, and the HLA associations seemed to be driven largely by CMV exposure. Compared with equally common non-associated chains, HLA-associated TCR beta chains in a later analysis were more clonally expanded and had lower generation probabilities. The sequencing pipeline was judged likely to have produced a cluster of highly shared sequence variants as a technical artifact. Linkage disequilibrium might explain the correlated functional status among segregating V segments, but an unknown experimental factor could not be excluded. A later genetic analysis associated a missense DCLRE1C variant with V-gene and J-gene trimming of TCR beta chains, and an independent cohort replicated the association. Because counts were too low, 15 to 20 rarely observed V segments, including chromosome 9 orphons, were excluded from the earlier analysis of 587 of the donors. In a later analysis, 16,951 TCR beta sequences were associated with specific HLA alleles at a false discovery rate of 0.05. Strong co-occurrence of HLA alleles, especially DR and DQ, made assigning TCR associations to individual alleles difficult. A few of the identified cytomegalovirus-associated TCR beta chains were confirmed in vitro to be specific for cytomegalovirus antigens. In a later analysis, the rate of TCR association differed among HLA loci, with DRB1 alleles having the most associated TCRs and HLA-C alleles having the fewest. An earlier analysis of approximately 570 of the donors showed that most TCR beta V segments appeared in productive rearrangements either about 90% or about 30% of the time, which broadly matched IMGT annotations. According to the authors, the approach could potentially be generalized to other disease states and immunological phenotypes. A further reported finding was that TCR beta sequences accurately predicted the HLA-A and HLA-B alleles for most subjects in the first cohort. HLA typing was unavailable for some donors at each locus, so association tests used only the typed subset. This cohort had only TCR beta chains sequenced, and the lack of alpha or paired-chain data limited which features could be detected. Some IMGT-functional V segments, including TRBV6-2 and TRBV6-3, could not be told apart with the 87-base-pair reads, so those segments were excluded. According to a later analysis, parvovirus B19, influenza, CMV and Epstein-Barr virus appeared linked to several top co-occurrence clusters. The classifier was reported to diagnose cytomegalovirus status with high specificity and sensitivity in both the original and validation cohorts. According to a later genetic analysis, donors in an Asian-associated ancestry cluster had fewer N-insertions in productive TCRs than the roughly 700-donor mean.

The cohort was made up of roughly 670 healthy bone marrow donors. At the time of sampling, all cohort members were nominally healthy, though unrecorded immune exposures were likely present. The donor tested CMV seronegative and was one of the 352 seronegative cohort members. Each donor provided a peripheral blood sample, and peripheral blood mononuclear cells were used for TCR beta sequencing. Genomic DNA extraction from the blood cell samples was performed with the Qiagen DNeasy Blood Extraction Kit. A remark on this clone: No cognate antigen has been identified for it. One base away there is no much larger clone; base qualities are not given.

Libraries were made using the immunoSEQ multiplex PCR assay. For the multiplex PCR, a mixture combining 60 forward primers for TCR Vbeta segments and 13 reverse primers for TCR Jbeta segments was used. Amplification of the CDR3 region of rearranged TCR beta genes was performed with a multiplex PCR assay on genomic DNA. The Illumina HiSeq System was used to sequence the amplified TCR beta libraries as 87-base-pair reads. The study's own analysis went as follows. In a later analysis, roughly 80 million unique TCR beta chains were counted across the approximately 640 repertoires, and around 11 million of these chains were shared by at least two donors. Raw reads were error-corrected and collapsed into unique sequences with a nearest-neighbor algorithm that merged closely related sequences to remove PCR and sequencing errors. To assign V, D and J gene segments, CDR3 sequences were aligned to IMGT reference sequences. For a sequence to be retained, a match of at least six nucleotides to both a V gene segment and a J gene segment was required. A rearrangement counted as productive if the CDR3 had no stop codons and remained in frame with V and J, and every other rearrangement counted as non-productive. CDR3 was defined according to IMGT convention as the region running from the second conserved V-encoded cysteine to the conserved J-encoded phenylalanine. The earlier analysis of 587 of the donors excluded sequences that lacked an unambiguous match to a single V gene segment. An earlier analysis of almost 600 of the donors classified V segments as functional when productive rearrangements were above 56.7% and as segregating when the standard deviation between donors was above 5%. A statistical classification framework was built to diagnose cytomegalovirus status from the catalog of TCR beta chain sequences. V and J gene assignment, in a later analysis, came from comparing TCR nucleotide sequences with IMGT/GENE-DB human TR gene sequences. In a later analysis, CDR3 sequences and most-parsimonious VDJ recombination scenarios were assigned using the TCRdist pipeline. In a later analysis, every TCR beta chain was defined by the combination of its CDR3 amino acid sequence and its V-gene family, and reads without a unique V-gene family were dropped. A later analysis removed 550 to 650 highly shared, low-generation-probability nucleotide sequences to deal with suspected cross-contamination and a sequencing artifact. A later analysis calculated a clonal expansion index for each public chain from normalized within-repertoire ranks of inferred template counts. A later analysis computed generation probabilities with a VDJ recombination model fitted to out-of-frame rearrangements, and checked the results against IGoR. In a later analysis, hypergeometric tests were used to score TCR-TCR, TCR-HLA and TCR-CMV co-occurrence, with a repertoire-size bias correction applied to TCR pairs. A later analysis estimated false discovery rates by permuting HLA or CMV assignments 20 times. In a later analysis, co-occurring TCRs were grouped using DBSCAN, and TCRdist sequence similarity was added for clustering within HLA-allele-positive subsets. For co-occurrence clustering, repertoires with fewer than 30,000 or more than 120,000 public chains were excluded, along with roughly five repertoires with anomalous nucleotide sharing. TCRdb holds this immuneACCESS table with in-frame rearrangements only. Some clones are missing; in checked studies, unresolved V genes explain under half, and the rest has no known cause. V and J calls and clone size come straight from that table; D and trimming were deduced from the DNA. The sample records about 110,000 clones, approximately 80% of which are singletons. More than 4% of the sample comes from the top ten.

V drops 1 base and J drops 5 bases, leaving 9 bases in between. The CDR3 starts with the cysteine, ends with the phenylalanine, and has 14 residues. The DNA shown is the 42-base CDR3, in frame from base 1. The germline V gene provides CDR1 SGHTA and CDR2 FQGNSA. The source is a male donor in good health and CMV-seronegative. The sample comprised PBMCs. The chain employs TRBV7-2 and TRBJ2-1; the best D guess is TRBD1, with 6 bases matching. The CDR3 reads as follows: CASSLEQGNNEQFF. The bases are TGTGCCAGCAGCTTAGAACAGGGTAACAATGAGCAGTTCTTC.